This note documents a single TCR beta chain sequence. Its cognate antigen is unknown. This record belongs to a study of T cell responses to AZD1222 COVID-19 vaccine. Second doses were pooled across both intervals (about 4 or about 12 weeks). Repertoires were generated with immunoSEQ multiplex PCR, while TCRdb's copy carries only in-frame clones and drops some. The sample lists approximately 77,000 clones; 92% were seen once. Whole-study results and caveats: Females made up more of the donors, who were largely white British, and clonal diversity may have come out too low. A reported finding is that nearly half of spike-specific TCRs target unmutated variant regions. Seropositivity was recorded at baseline in only 6 or 7 AZD1222 recipients.

The sample in question was peripheral blood, obtained 28 days after the second AZD1222 dose. This TCR derives from an adult who received the AZD1222 COVID-19 vaccine.

CDR3 sequence: CAISEDRVDEKLFF. The CDR3 bases are TGTGCCATCAGTGAGGACAGGGTGGACGAAAAACTGTTTTTT. V and J are TRBV10-3 and TRBJ1-4, with TRBD1 matching 7 bases. Trimming took 2 bases from V and 8 from J; bases not matched to a gene: 5. Germline V gene sequence: CDR1 ENHRY, CDR2 SYGVKD. This CDR3 contains 14 residues.